What follows is one T cell receptor beta chain and its context. Its specificity is unknown. The repertoire was sequenced with immunoSEQ multiplex PCR; TCRdb's copy has only in-frame clones and lacks some. The sample holds 100,000 to 150,000 clones, approximately 89% seen once. Germline V lookup: CDR1 SGHNT, CDR2 YYREEE (reference sequence). V dropped 3 bases and J dropped 3 bases, with 8 bases sitting between them. CDR3 length: 13 amino acids. The sample originates from a study of cytomegalovirus exposure and HLA in healthy donors. Study findings and constraints: Investigators reported about 160 TCR beta chains as tied to cytomegalovirus. In vitro assays verified that a few CMV-associated chains recognized CMV antigens specifically. Among TCR sequences, most were rare, though some public TCRs appeared in many donors.

Separate from the approximately 720-subject first cohort was the roughly 130-subject validation cohort, to which the donors belonged. The chain joins TRBV5-4 to TRBJ2-3; possible D gene TRBD1, 5 bases. The sequenced sample consisted of PBMCs. This TCR was sampled from a woman between 18 and 30 years old in good health and CMV-seronegative. CDR3 protein: CASSSPGTDTQYF. CDR3 nucleotide sequence: TGTGCCAGCAGCTCGCCAGGGACAGATACGCAGTATTTT.